This TCR beta chain emerged from a study of OX40 agonist ivuxolimab in advanced cancers. Study at large: Among those enrolled, mean age was around 60 years (range about 23 to 79) and 82.7% were male. One hepatocellular carcinoma and a couple of cutaneous melanoma patients partially responded.

Study-wide results and limits: Relative to CD4+, CD8+ T cells held more expanded clones on average.

Libraries were prepared by immunoSEQ multiplex PCR; TCRdb keeps only in-frame clonotypes and omits some of them. The table includes 35,000 to 45,000 clones, 85% to 90% detected once. Note on this clone: What it binds is unknown.

This sequence originates from an adult with an advanced solid tumor such as melanoma, head and neck, liver or kidney cancer. The starting material was CD4+ or CD8+ T cells sorted from blood, obtained in a trial of the OX40 agonist ivuxolimab.

In DNA, the CDR3 is TGTGCCAGCAGCTTAACCTCTGGGGCCAACGTCCTGACTTTC. Its protein is CASSLTSGANVLTF. This rearrangement joins TRBV7-9 to TRBJ2-6; D remains unclear. Trimming cost V 2 bases and J 0 bases, with 2 bases left between them. Germline-derived CDR1 and CDR2 are SEHNR and FQNEAQ (reference sequence). The CDR3 is made up of 14 amino acids.